Each of the 30 T cell receptor beta chains below was sequenced from the same sample in a study of shared clonotypes between healthy human individuals. Assay used: immunoSEQ multiplex PCR; TCRdb lists only in-frame clones, some missing. This sample has hundreds of thousands of clones; around 67% occur once, and the top ten carry approximately 1.6%. The sample consisted of memory CD4+ T cells sorted from blood. Subset reported: CD45RA-negative fraction. These receptors all stem from a woman aged 25 to 45 in good health.

The chain employs TRBV5-5 and TRBJ1-5; 8 nucleotides align to TRBD1. CDR1 is SGHKS and CDR2 is YYEKEE in the germline V gene (reference sequence). Trimming cost V 3 bases and J 5 bases; bases outside gene matches: 7. There are 15 residues in the CDR3. The CDR3 DNA follows: TGTGCCAGCAGCTCCCCCGGGACAGGTGATCAGCCCCAGCATTTT. It encodes CASSSPGTGDQPQHF.

The CDR3 DNA follows: TGTGCCAGCAGCGACAGAGGGTACACCATATATTTT. Its translation: CASSDRGYTIYF. The chain uses TRBV6-1 and TRBJ1-3; D possibly corresponds to TRBD1 (5 bases). The ends were cut back, 6 bases at V and 8 bases at J, with 11 bases in the middle. The CDR3 loop spans 12 amino acids. Germline-derived CDR1 and CDR2 are MNHNS and SASEGT.

This clone was detected many times. V usage is TRBV7-9 and J usage is TRBJ1-5, with a tentative D call TRBD1 (6 bases). The germline CDR1 and CDR2 sequences are SEHNR and FQNEAQ (reference sequence). This CDR3 has 15 residues. Trimming shortened V by 5 bases and J by 0 bases, and 11 bases separated the two germline ends. In DNA, the CDR3 is TGTGCCAGCAGCCAGGGGATCCATAGCAATCAGCCCCAGCATTTT. This sequence encodes CASSQGIHSNQPQHF. The full variable domain, completed using reference TRBV7-9 and TRBJ1-5, is DTGVSQNPRHKITKRGQNVTFRCDPISEHNRLYWYRQTLGQGPEFLTYFQNEAQLEKSRLLSDRFSAERPKGSFSTLEIQRTEQGDSAMYLCASSQGIHSNQPQHFGDGTRLSIL.

The rearrangement uses TRBV28 and TRBJ2-3; 8 nucleotides agree with TRBD1. The CDR3 contains 16 residues. The germline CDR1 and CDR2 sequences are MDHEN and SYDVKM. V lost 5 bases, J lost 2 bases, and 9 bases stayed unmatched. The CDR3 is CASSLGQGLNTDTQYF. The CDR3 DNA reads TGTGCCAGCAGTCTCGGACAGGGCCTAAACACAGATACGCAGTATTTT.

The rearrangement links TRBV5-4 to TRBJ1-3, with 7 nucleotides matching TRBD1. The CDR3 is made up of 16 amino acids. The junction had 14 bases not matched to a gene; V was cut back by 9 bases and J by 2 bases. Germline CDR1 SGHNT, CDR2 YYREEE (reference sequence). This chain's CDR3 is CATSHEGAVPGNTIYF. The CDR3, as DNA: TGTGCCACCTCGCACGAGGGGGCAGTCCCTGGAAACACCATATATTTT. Full variable domain (remainder filled in from reference TRBV5-4 and TRBJ1-3): ETGVTQSPTHLIKTRGQQVTLRCSSQSGHNTVSWYQQALGQGPQFIFQYYREEENGRGNFPPRFSGLQFPNYSSELNVNALELDDSALYLCATSHEGAVPGNTIYFGEGSWLTVV.

The chain couples TRBV18 to TRBJ1-2; D is uncertain. V lost 1 base to trimming and J lost 7 bases, with 10 bases between them. This CDR3 contains 13 residues. Looked up from germline, CDR1 is KGHSH and CDR2 is LQKENI. The CDR3 protein is CASSPRSQTGYTF. For the CDR3, the DNA is TGTGCCAGCTCACCACGATCTCAAACTGGCTACACCTTC. Using reference TRBV18 and TRBJ1-2 for the parts outside the CDR3, the full variable domain is NAGVMQNPRHLVRRRGQEARLRCSPMKGHSHVYWYRQLPEEGLKFMVYLQKENIIDESGMPKERFSAEFPKEGPSILRIQQVVRGDSAAYFCASSPRSQTGYTFGSGTRLTVV.

The V call is TRBV28, the J call TRBJ1-1, with D hard to call. The CDR3 contains 14 residues. Trimming shortened V by 7 bases and J by 6 bases, and 18 bases separated the two germline ends. In germline, CDR1 is MDHEN, CDR2 SYDVKM. The CDR3: CASTRFSAVAEAFF. The CDR3 nucleotides are TGTGCCAGCACCAGATTTTCCGCTGTCGCTGAAGCTTTCTTT.

The chain has TRBV30 and TRBJ2-7; TRBD1 aligns across 7 bases. The CDR3 is made up of 14 amino acids. V lost 2 bases to trimming and J lost 5 bases; unmatched junction nucleotides: 9. The germline CDR1 and CDR2 sequences are GTSNPN and SVGIG (reference sequence). CDR3 bases: TGTGCCTGGAGTAGAGGGCAGGGGGTCGACGAGCAGTACTTC. Translated, it gives CAWSRGQGVDEQYF.

This clone occurred once. The gene calls are TRBV5-1 and TRBJ2-1, with 10 bases aligning to TRBD2. From germline, CDR1 is SGHRS and CDR2 YFSETQ. Trimming at V came to 4 bases and at J to 3 bases, leaving 4 bases not matched to a gene. There are 15 residues in the CDR3. The DNA for the CDR3 is TGCGCCAGCAGCATCGCTAGCGGGGGCTACAATGAGCAGTTCTTC. Its protein is CASSIASGGYNEQFF.

The gene calls are TRBV5-1 and TRBJ1-4, with D unclear. The CDR3 sequence is 14 residues long. V gave up 0 bases and J gave up 4 bases, with 7 bases separating them. CDR1 and CDR2 (germline): SGHRS, YFSETQ. CDR3 in amino acids: CASSLGHDNEKLFF. The CDR3 region has the DNA TGCGCCAGCAGCTTGGGTCATGATAATGAAAAACTGTTTTTT.

The chain couples TRBV27 to TRBJ2-7, with 8 bases matching TRBD2. CDR1 is MNHEY, CDR2 SMNVEV, per germline (reference sequence). CDR3 length equals 15 residues. The trim removed 3 bases at V and 9 bases at J, leaving 13 bases unmatched. This CDR3 is CASSLGSQREKGQYF. CDR3 coding DNA: TGTGCCAGCAGTTTGGGGTCCCAGCGGGAGAAAGGGCAGTACTTC.

The gene calls are TRBV19 and TRBJ1-5; 9 bases align to TRBD1. This CDR3 region has 14 residues. Germline CDR1 LNHDA, CDR2 SQIVND (reference sequence). V shed 6 bases, J shed 2 bases, and the junction held 2 bases outside the gene matches. CDR3: CASRRQGGNQPQHF. The CDR3 DNA follows: TGTGCCAGTAGACGACAGGGGGGCAATCAGCCCCAGCATTTT.

This clone appeared a single time. CDR3 coding DNA: TGTGCCACCGGGACAGGGGATAGTCAGCCCCAGCATTTT. Its translation is CATGTGDSQPQHF. The genes are TRBV19 and TRBJ1-5, with 10 bases identical to TRBD1. The CDR3 loop spans 13 amino acids. The ends lost 10 bases at V and 6 bases at J; junction bases unmatched: 6. CDR1 is LNHDA and CDR2 is SQIVND in the germline V gene (reference sequence).

The chain uses TRBV7-9 and TRBJ1-1; unclear D gene. The germline gives CDR1 SEHNR, CDR2 FQNEAQ (reference sequence). The CDR3 has 14 residues. V was clipped by 5 bases and J by 0 bases, with 10 bases between them. For the CDR3, the DNA is TGTGCCAGCAGCCGGACCGCAGTGAACACTGAAGCTTTCTTT. It codes for CASSRTAVNTEAFF.

DNA of the CDR3: TGCGCCAGCAGCGGTCAGGTATCTGGCGGGATCGACACAGATACGCAGTATTTT. Translating it yields CASSGQVSGGIDTDTQYF. V and J are TRBV4-1 and TRBJ2-3; TRBD2 is a possible D gene (6 bases). The V end lost 5 bases, the J end lost 2 bases, and 23 bases lay between the germline ends. The CDR3 runs to 18 residues. Germline V gives CDR1 MGHRA, CDR2 YSYEKL.

The CDR3, as DNA: TGTGCCAGCTTAGGGTTACCCCCATTTCAGCCCCAGCATTTT. This translates into CASLGLPPFQPQHF. V and J are TRBV6-4 and TRBJ1-5, with D hard to call. Germline CDR1 is MRHNA and CDR2 is SNTAGT. The ends were cut back, 8 bases at V and 6 bases at J, with 17 bases in the middle. This CDR3 region has 14 residues.

The rearrangement uses TRBV7-9 and TRBJ2-6, with TRBD2 matching over 8 bases. Germline V lookup: CDR1 SEHNR, CDR2 FQNEAQ (reference sequence). J gave up 2 bases and V 4 bases, and 10 bases lay outside the gene matches. This CDR3 is built from 18 residues. CDR3 bases: TGTGCCAGCAGCTCGTTGGGGACTAGGGAAACTGGGGCCAACGTCCTGACTTTC. This sequence encodes CASSSLGTRETGANVLTF.

The chain carries TRBV28 and TRBJ1-4; TRBD1 matches 8 bases. Losses at the gene ends were 6 bases for V and 7 bases for J; bases not matched to a gene: 7. Germline CDR1 is MDHEN and CDR2 is SYDVKM. This CDR3 contains 14 residues. For the CDR3, the DNA is TGTGCCAGCAGCCGGACAGGGCTCGTTGAAAAACTGTTTTTT. This sequence encodes CASSRTGLVEKLFF.

The chain uses TRBV7-2 and TRBJ2-4; 10 bases are a match to TRBD2. V was clipped by 2 bases and J by 2 bases; unmatched bases: 9. From germline, CDR1 is SGHTA and CDR2 FQGNSA. This CDR3 is built from 18 residues. CDR3 nucleotides: TGTGCCAGCAGCTTATATTTGGGAGCGGGAGGGACCAAAAACATTCAGTACTTC. Residues: CASSLYLGAGGTKNIQYF.

This clone was picked up a small number of times. Distinct nucleotide sequences in the sample also encode this CDR3. The chain links TRBV5-1 to TRBJ2-1, with no clear D. CDR1 is SGHRS and CDR2 is YFSETQ in the germline V gene. V dropped 0 bases and J dropped 3 bases, with 10 bases sitting between them. CDR3 size: 15 residues. As DNA, the CDR3 is TGCGCCAGCAGCTTGGACCGCGCCGACTACAATGAGCAGTTCTTC. Translation gives CASSLDRADYNEQFF. The complete variable domain, with remaining parts taken from reference TRBV5-1 and TRBJ2-1, reads KAGVTQTPRYLIKTRGQQVTLSCSPISGHRSVSWYQQTPGQGLQFLFEYFSETQRNKGNFPGRFSGRQFSNSRSEMNVSTLELGDSALYLCASSLDRADYNEQFFGPGTRLTVL.

This chain joins TRBV19 and TRBJ1-5; no clear D gene. Germline CDR1 LNHDA, CDR2 SQIVND (reference sequence). The CDR3 extends over 17 amino acids. Trimming left V 1 base short and J 2 bases short, with 15 bases between. Written as DNA, the CDR3 is TGTGCCAGTAGTATAGGGGGAAAGTCCGGAGGCAATCAGCCCCAGCATTTT. Protein: CASSIGGKSGGNQPQHF.

The V gene is TRBV5-1, the J gene TRBJ2-5; D might be TRBD1 or TRBD2, each matching 6 bases. V was trimmed by 4 bases and J by 3 bases, leaving 13 bases between them. This CDR3 has 14 amino acids. CDR1 and CDR2 from the germline V gene are SGHRS and YFSETQ. The CDR3 region is CASSPGAGKETQYF. The CDR3 DNA reads TGCGCCAGCAGCCCGGGGGCGGGAAAAGAGACCCAGTACTTC.

The chain couples TRBV28 to TRBJ2-4, with 7 bases fitting TRBD1. The V segment lost 2 bases and the J segment 8 bases; nucleotides outside the gene matches: 9. This CDR3 has 15 amino acids. CDR1 is MDHEN, CDR2 SYDVKM, per germline. CDR3 bases: TGTGCCAGCAGTTTACGTGTACAGCAGGGGGACATTCAGTACTTC. This translates into CASSLRVQQGDIQYF.

The chain is built from TRBV4-1 and TRBJ1-1; perhaps TRBD1 as D (5 bases). The V end lost 10 bases, the J end lost 5 bases, and 29 bases lay between the germline ends. CDR3 size: 17 residues. The germline gives CDR1 MGHRA, CDR2 YSYEKL. The CDR3 reads CATGRSLQGVHWTEAFF. CDR3 DNA: TGCGCCACCGGCAGGTCACTCCAAGGGGTTCACTGGACTGAAGCTTTCTTT.

This chain joins TRBV18 and TRBJ2-7; D assignment may be TRBD1 or TRBD2 (5 bases each). The germline CDR1 and CDR2 sequences are KGHSH and LQKENI. Trimming took off 3 bases at V and 6 bases at J, with 18 bases between the two ends. The CDR3 contains 15 residues. The CDR3 loop reads CASSPGAGPAPEQYF. The CDR3 region has the DNA TGTGCCAGCTCACCCGGGGCAGGGCCGGCCCCCGAGCAGTACTTC.

The V and J genes are TRBV9 and TRBJ2-7; 9 bases match TRBD2. The germline V gene has CDR1 SGDLS and CDR2 YYNGEE. Trimming at V came to 2 bases and at J to 3 bases, leaving 3 bases not matched to a gene. The CDR3 loop spans 14 amino acids. DNA of the CDR3: TGTGCCAGCAGCGTTAGCGGGAGCGGCTACGAGCAGTACTTC. Translation: CASSVSGSGYEQYF.

In this sample, this clone turned up a few times. J is TRBJ1-4 and V is TRBV2; perhaps TRBD1 as D (5 bases). From germline, CDR1 is SNHLY and CDR2 FYNNEI. The V gene lost 1 base and the J gene lost 8 bases, with 11 bases spanning the gap. This CDR3 is 14 amino acids long. The CDR3 loop is CASSEGTSGEKLFF. In DNA, the CDR3 is TGTGCCAGCAGTGAAGGAACTTCAGGGGAAAAACTGTTTTTT.

Worth noting for this clone: A single base is all that separates this from a far larger clone, so a read error is likely. Distinct nucleotide sequences in the sample also encode this CDR3. V gene TRBV25-1 combines with J gene TRBJ1-5; 7 positions agree with TRBD1. The CDR3 sequence is 15 residues long. Germline V gene data show CDR1 as MGHDK and CDR2 as SYGVNS. CDR3 nucleotide sequence: TGTGCCAGCAGTGGTTCCGGAGGGGGCAATCAACCCCAGCATTTT. Amino acids: CASSGSGGGNQPQHF.

Regarding this clone: Since no conserved phenylalanine or tryptophan closes the CDR3, a read error is the likely cause. The DNA is omitted, as the CDR3 cannot be located on it reliably, and the CDR3 follows TCRdb's listing. The chain recombines TRBV7-9 with TRBJ1-5; the table's D call, TRBD1, was not checked against the DNA. The CDR3 adds up to 15 amino acids, both ends counted. The V gene's germline CDR1 is SEHNR and CDR2 FQNEAQ (reference sequence). The CDR3 protein is CASSFKWTGIMTLAP.

The V and J genes are TRBV19 and TRBJ1-2; no definite D call. The germline V and J ends were trimmed by 11 bases and 1 base, with 17 bases remaining between them. The CDR3 spans 14 residues. Germline V gene lookup returns CDR1 LNHDA and CDR2 SQIVND (reference sequence). The CDR3 nucleotides read TGTGCCGGCCAAATAAATGACGATAACTATGGCTACACCTTC. It yields the protein CAGQINDDNYGYTF.